This T cell receptor beta chain stems from a study of T cell responses to AZD1222 COVID-19 vaccine. About this clone itself: Antigen: not known.

Study results and caveats: Spike-specific TCR depth and breadth grew after two AZD1222 doses. The CD4 TCRs associated with vaccination extended across spike and predominated at 160-218 and 743-854.

Between the trimmed V and J ends, which lost 4 bases and 2 bases, there was a span of 16 bases. The CDR3 runs 16 residues. In germline, CDR1 is LGHDT, CDR2 YNNKEL (reference sequence). Assay: immunoSEQ multiplex PCR; the TCRdb copy retains only in-frame clones and omits some. The top ten hold nearly 3.5% of the sample, which has approximately 200,000 clones, approximately 90% seen once. The receptor was derived from an adult who received the AZD1222 COVID-19 vaccine. V usage is TRBV3-1 (or the pseudogene TRBV3-2) and J usage is TRBJ2-3; D ambiguous. The sample here was peripheral blood, taken 28 days after the second AZD1222 dose. Here the CDR3 DNA reads TGTGCCAGCAGCCCAGCCTTTATGGGTTTCACAGATACGCAGTATTTT. Encoded protein: CASSPAFMGFTDTQYF.